One sample yielded the 22 T cell receptor beta chains listed below, sequenced in a study of blood T cell repertoires in COVID-19. This table comes from immunoSEQ multiplex PCR, and its TCRdb copy is limited to in-frame clones, with some not included. The sample lists roughly 300,000 clones, about 87% occurring once. The sample taken for sequencing was peripheral blood. Every receptor here comes from a woman aged 40 to 49 who had recovered from COVID-19.

V and J are TRBV19 and TRBJ2-5; D perhaps matches TRBD2 (6 bases). V was pared by 0 bases and J by 5 bases, with 13 bases between. CDR1 is LNHDA and CDR2 is SQIVND in the germline V gene (reference sequence). This CDR3 contains 15 residues. The CDR3, as DNA: TGTGCCAGTAGTATAGAAGCGGGTTCCTGGGAGACCCAGTACTTC. Amino acid sequence: CASSIEAGSWETQYF.

The J gene is TRBJ1-1, the V gene TRBV4-3; D is undetermined. CDR3 length: 16 amino acids. Trimming removed 5 bases at V and 1 base at J, with 17 bases between. Germline V gene data show CDR1 as LGHNA and CDR2 as YSLEER. CDR3 protein: CASSFTGGRKNTEAFF. The CDR3 DNA reads TGCGCCAGCAGCTTCACGGGTGGGAGAAAGAACACTGAAGCTTTCTTT.

This clone appeared once. The rearrangement links TRBV6-5 to TRBJ1-2, with TRBD1 matching over 11 bases. Germline V lookup: CDR1 MNHEY, CDR2 SVGAGI. This CDR3 contains 14 residues. J was trimmed by 5 bases and V by 4 bases; bases with no gene match: 3. This CDR3 reads CASSWTGGRYGYTF. DNA of the CDR3: TGTGCCAGCAGTTGGACAGGGGGCAGGTATGGCTACACCTTC.

The chain's CDR3 is CASTPGRVTEAFF. The CDR3 DNA sequence: TGTGCCAGTACCCCCGGGAGGGTGACTGAAGCTTTCTTT. J is TRBJ1-1 and V is TRBV19, with D unclear. The CDR3 is made up of 13 amino acids. V was cut by 7 bases and J by 5 bases, with 14 bases left in between. Germline V gene lookup returns CDR1 LNHDA and CDR2 SQIVND (reference sequence).

The chain links TRBV6-6 to TRBJ2-2, with a weak D call TRBD1 (6 bases). Germline values: CDR1 MNHNY, CDR2 SVGAGI (reference sequence). The CDR3 loop spans 13 amino acids. V lost 7 bases to trimming and J lost 8 bases, with 14 bases between them. The CDR3 protein is CASIARDKGELFF. The DNA for the CDR3 is TGTGCCAGCATCGCGAGGGACAAGGGGGAGCTGTTTTTT.

The chain couples TRBV28 to TRBJ1-5, with TRBD1 identical over 7 bases. The length of the CDR3 is 15 residues. CDR1 is MDHEN and CDR2 is SYDVKM in the germline V gene. After removal of 3 bases from V and 3 bases from J, the junction contained 5 bases not matched to a gene. In DNA form, the CDR3 reads TGTGCCAGCAGTTTCGTTGGACAGGCCAATCAGCCCCAGCATTTT. This gives the protein CASSFVGQANQPQHF.

The chain couples TRBV7-9 to TRBJ1-2; the match to TRBD1 covers 12 bases. The CDR3 has 16 amino acids. V was pared by 5 bases and J by 2 bases, with 6 bases of the junction left unmatched. Germline V lookup: CDR1 SEHNR, CDR2 FQNEAQ (reference sequence). CDR3 sequence reads: CASSGRDRGPNYGYTF. The CDR3 DNA follows: TGTGCCAGCAGCGGCCGGGACAGGGGGCCGAACTATGGCTACACCTTC.

The rearrangement links TRBV9 to TRBJ1-1; D is possibly TRBD1 (5 bases). Germline assignment: CDR1 SGDLS and CDR2 YYNGEE. V lost 0 bases to trimming and J lost 2 bases, with 17 bases between them. The CDR3 spans 17 residues. CDR3 bases: TGTGCCAGCAGCGTAGGTACGTCCGGACACCTCAACACTGAAGCTTTCTTT. It codes for CASSVGTSGHLNTEAFF.

The chain has TRBV7-9 and TRBJ2-1, with D possibly TRBD1 on 6 matching bases. Germline CDR1 is SEHNR and CDR2 is FQNEAQ (reference sequence). V was trimmed by 2 bases and J by 6 bases, leaving 17 bases between them. The CDR3 consists of 16 residues. The CDR3 loop is CASSLLGGPGANEQFF. The DNA for the CDR3 is TGTGCCAGCAGCTTACTTGGGGGCCCCGGTGCCAATGAGCAGTTCTTC.

The chain combines TRBV19 with TRBJ2-2; D is unclear. This CDR3 comprises 15 residues. Trimming left V 6 bases short and J 0 bases short, with 11 bases between. CDR1 is LNHDA and CDR2 is SQIVND in the germline V gene (reference sequence). The CDR3 loop reads CASRTTLANTGELFF. In DNA form, the CDR3 reads TGTGCCAGTAGGACGACACTCGCGAACACCGGGGAGCTGTTTTTT.

This sequence joins TRBV5-4 and TRBJ1-1; tentative D call: TRBD1 (5 bases). CDR1 and CDR2 from the germline V gene are SGHNT and YYREEE (reference sequence). Trimming removed 0 bases from V and 3 bases from J, with 9 bases in between. This CDR3 comprises 14 residues. The CDR3: CASSLGGEDTEAFF. CDR3 DNA: TGTGCCAGCAGCTTGGGAGGGGAGGACACTGAAGCTTTCTTT.

The chain employs TRBV6-6 and TRBJ1-3, with D unresolved. The germline gives CDR1 MNHNY, CDR2 SVGAGI (reference sequence). CDR3 size: 16 residues. With 2 bases removed from V and 4 bases from J, the gap between germline ends came to 15 bases. CDR3 DNA: TGTGCCAGCAGTTACCGGCCCCCGGGAGCGGGAAACACCATATATTTT. Residues: CASSYRPPGAGNTIYF.

The chain recombines TRBV6-1 with TRBJ2-1, with TRBD1 matching 11 bases. The germline V gene encodes CDR1 MNHNS and CDR2 SASEGT. The V segment lost 2 bases and the J segment 7 bases; nucleotides outside the gene matches: 10. This CDR3 comprises 17 residues. The DNA of the CDR3 is TGTGCCAGCAGTGAATGGCCTTTGGGGACAGGGGGTAATGAGCAGTTCTTC. This gives the protein CASSEWPLGTGGNEQFF.

The chain has TRBV2 and TRBJ1-5, with D uncertain. This CDR3 contains 14 residues. V shed 7 bases and J shed 4 bases, with 14 bases lying between them. Looked up from germline, CDR1 is SNHLY and CDR2 is FYNNEI. CDR3 nucleotides: TGTGCCAGCACTCCAAGCAGGACTAATCAGCCCCAGCATTTT. As protein: CASTPSRTNQPQHF. The entire variable domain, with the rest obtained from reference TRBV2 and TRBJ1-5, is as follows: EPEVTQTPSHQVTQMGQEVILRCVPISNHLYFYWYRQILGQKVEFLVSFYNNEISEKSEIFDDQFSVERPDGSNFTLKIRSTKLEDSAMYFCASTPSRTNQPQHFGDGTRLSIL.

The gene calls are TRBV9 and TRBJ1-2, with D perhaps matching TRBD1 (5 bases). Per the germline V gene, CDR1 is SGDLS and CDR2 is YYNGEE. V was pared by 0 bases and J by 0 bases, with 9 bases between. This CDR3 has 15 residues. Here the CDR3 DNA reads TGTGCCAGCAGCGTAGGAGCGGGGGCTAACTATGGCTACACCTTC. It yields the protein CASSVGAGANYGYTF.

As for this clone: The same CDR3 can be traced to other DNA sequences in this sample. This rearrangement joins TRBV9 to TRBJ2-1, with 10 bases matching TRBD1. This CDR3 contains 15 residues. Germline assignment: CDR1 SGDLS and CDR2 YYNGEE. After removal of 2 bases from V and 2 bases from J, the junction contained 1 base not matched to a gene. CDR3 nucleotide sequence: TGTGCCAGCAGCGTCGGACAGGGGGCCTACAATGAGCAGTTCTTC. As protein: CASSVGQGAYNEQFF. The whole variable domain, remainder taken from reference TRBV9 and TRBJ2-1, is DSGVTQTPKHLITATGQRVTLRCSPRSGDLSVYWYQQSLDQGLQFLIQYYNGEERAKGNILERFSAQQFPDLHSELNLSSLELGDSALYFCASSVGQGAYNEQFFGPGTRLTVL.

The chain employs TRBV3-1 (or the pseudogene TRBV3-2) and TRBJ2-7; 7 bases map to TRBD2. CDR1 and CDR2 (germline): LGHDT, YNNKEL (reference sequence). The V and J ends lost 1 base and 1 base, in that order; junction bases with no gene match: 7. CDR3 length: 16 residues. The CDR3 spells CASSQVGGRDSYEQYF. The CDR3 region has the DNA TGTGCCAGCAGCCAAGTGGGAGGGAGAGATTCCTACGAGCAGTACTTC.

The rearrangement uses TRBV7-3 and TRBJ2-1; D is undetermined. The CDR3 is 13 amino acids. V was cut by 5 bases and J by 5 bases, with 10 bases left in between. Germline V gene data show CDR1 as SGHTA and CDR2 as FQGTGA. The CDR3 reads CASSRGADNEQFF. CDR3 nucleotides: TGTGCCAGCAGCCGAGGAGCAGACAATGAGCAGTTCTTC.

This clone was observed a few times. The rearrangement joins TRBV19 to TRBJ2-7, with a weak D call TRBD1 (5 bases). The V end lost 4 bases, the J end lost 6 bases, and 19 bases lay between the germline ends. The germline V gene has CDR1 LNHDA and CDR2 SQIVND (reference sequence). The CDR3 loop spans 15 amino acids. CDR3 sequence (DNA): TGTGCCAGTAGTACGATGACAGCTCCCGGTGGCGAGCAGTACTTC. Translation: CASSTMTAPGGEQYF.

V and J are TRBV2 and TRBJ1-6; TRBD1 matches 8 bases. CDR1 is SNHLY and CDR2 is FYNNEI in the germline V gene. Trimming took 6 bases from V and 7 from J; bases not matched to a gene: 8. The CDR3 loop spans 15 amino acids. In nucleotides, the CDR3 is TGTGCCAGCAGCCTGGACAGGGTGGGAAATTCACCCCTCCACTTT. Translated: CASSLDRVGNSPLHF.

V is TRBV7-6 and J is TRBJ2-1; 7 nucleotides agree with TRBD1. CDR1 is SGHVS and CDR2 is FNYEAQ in the germline V gene. Unmatched junction bases numbered 11, after V lost 5 bases and J lost 4 bases. The CDR3 runs to 16 residues. This CDR3 reads CASSLGVGTDYNEQFF. As DNA, the CDR3 is TGTGCCAGCAGCCTAGGTGTAGGGACAGATTACAATGAGCAGTTCTTC. Variable domain in full (rest from reference TRBV7-6 and TRBJ2-1): GAGVSQSPRYKVTKRGQDVALRCDPISGHVSLYWYRQALGQGPEFLTYFNYEAQQDKSGLPNDRFSAERPEGSISTLTIQRTEQRDSAMYRCASSLGVGTDYNEQFFGPGTRLTVL.

This clone was recorded a few times. This chain connects TRBV7-3 to TRBJ2-1; a weak D match, TRBD2 (5 bases). CDR3 length equals 14 residues. V was cut by 6 bases and J by 3 bases, with 12 bases left in between. Germline V gives CDR1 SGHTA, CDR2 FQGTGA. The CDR3 DNA is TGTGCCAGCAGTTCCGGACTTTTCTACAATGAGCAGTTCTTC. Protein product: CASSSGLFYNEQFF. The full variable domain, completed using reference TRBV7-3 and TRBJ2-1, is GAGVSQTPSNKVTEKGKYVELRCDPISGHTALYWYRQSLGQGPEFLIYFQGTGAADDSGLPNDRFFAVRPEGSVSTLKIQRTERGDSAVYLCASSSGLFYNEQFFGPGTRLTVL.